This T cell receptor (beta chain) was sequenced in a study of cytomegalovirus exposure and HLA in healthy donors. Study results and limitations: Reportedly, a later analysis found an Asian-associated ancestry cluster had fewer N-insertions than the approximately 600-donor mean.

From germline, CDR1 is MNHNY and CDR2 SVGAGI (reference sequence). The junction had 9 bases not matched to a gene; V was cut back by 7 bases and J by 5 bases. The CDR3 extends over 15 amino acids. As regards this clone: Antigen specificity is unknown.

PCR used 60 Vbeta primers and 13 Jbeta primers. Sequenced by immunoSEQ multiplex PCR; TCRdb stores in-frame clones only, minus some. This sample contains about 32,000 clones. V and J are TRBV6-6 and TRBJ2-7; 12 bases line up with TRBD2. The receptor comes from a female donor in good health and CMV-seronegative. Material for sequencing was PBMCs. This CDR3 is CASTYGLAGPNEQYF. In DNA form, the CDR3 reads TGTGCCAGCACCTACGGACTAGCGGGGCCCAACGAGCAGTACTTC.